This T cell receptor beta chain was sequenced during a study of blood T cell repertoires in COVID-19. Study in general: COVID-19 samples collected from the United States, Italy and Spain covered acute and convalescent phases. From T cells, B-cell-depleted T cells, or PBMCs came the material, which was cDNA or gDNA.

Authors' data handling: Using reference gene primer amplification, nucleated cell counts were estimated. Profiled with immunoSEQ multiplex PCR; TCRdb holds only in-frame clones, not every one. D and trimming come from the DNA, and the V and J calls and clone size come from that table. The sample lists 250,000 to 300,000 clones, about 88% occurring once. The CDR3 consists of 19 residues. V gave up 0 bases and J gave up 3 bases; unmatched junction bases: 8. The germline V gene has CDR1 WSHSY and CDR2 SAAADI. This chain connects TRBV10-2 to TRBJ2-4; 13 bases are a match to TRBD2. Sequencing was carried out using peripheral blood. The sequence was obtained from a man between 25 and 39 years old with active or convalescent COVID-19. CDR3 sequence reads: CASSESGLAGEAVKNIQYF. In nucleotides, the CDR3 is TGCGCCAGCAGTGAGTCAGGACTAGCGGGGGAGGCGGTCAAAAACATTCAGTACTTC.